These 11 T cell receptor beta chains share one sample of origin, sequenced in a study of breast tumors, draining lymph nodes, adjacent tissues. TCRdb ran MiXCR on the multiplex PCR reads and lists one entry per CDR3 protein. The sample records over 20,000 distinct CDR3 sequences, 55% to 80% being singletons. The sample consisted of tumor-adjacent breast tissue. These receptors were taken from a female donor with breast cancer. Some clones in this sample may be carry-over from other donors' samples.

This chain links TRBV10-3 with TRBJ2-3; no firm D call. Between the trimmed V and J ends, which lost 2 bases and 2 bases, there was a span of 11 bases. CDR3 size: 15 residues. CDR1 and CDR2 (germline): ENHRY, SYGVKD. The CDR3 nucleotides read TGTGCCATCAGTGAGGCTGGCAGCGTCACAGATACGCAGTATTTT. Translation: CAISEAGSVTDTQYF.

This clonotype was seen more than once but under ten times. The chain has TRBV24-1 and TRBJ1-6, with D perhaps matching TRBD1 (5 bases). The germline V and J ends were trimmed by 0 bases and 11 bases, with 13 bases remaining between them. The CDR3 loop spans 15 amino acids. Germline assignment: CDR1 KGHDR and CDR2 SFDVKD. CDR3 nucleotide sequence: TGTGCCACCAGTGATTTGCAGGGTGGGGATCCACCCCTCCACTTT. Protein sequence: CATSDLQGGDPPLHF.

In this sample, this clonotype turned up once. This rearrangement joins TRBV20-1 to TRBJ2-1; 8 bases are a match to TRBD2. Germline V CDR1 and CDR2: DFQATT, SNEGSKA (reference sequence). Losses at the gene ends were 1 base for V and 7 bases for J; bases not matched to a gene: 6. This CDR3 has 14 residues. The CDR3 loop is CSARGIAGRNEQFF. CDR3 nucleotides: TGCAGTGCTAGAGGAATAGCGGGACGGAATGAGCAGTTCTTC.

The CDR3 reads CSTEPGSGYTF. CDR3 DNA sequence: TGCAGCACGGAACCAGGGTCGGGCTACACCTTC. The chain has TRBV29-1 and TRBJ1-2; tentatively, D is TRBD1 (5 bases). The V gene lost 8 bases and the J gene lost 8 bases, with 15 bases spanning the gap. Germline V lookup: CDR1 SQVTM, CDR2 ANQGSEA. This CDR3 has 11 amino acids.

V is TRBV19 and J is TRBJ1-3; the D is unclear. Trimming pared 5 bases from V and 3 bases from J, leaving 8 bases between. CDR1 is LNHDA, CDR2 SQIVND, per germline (reference sequence). CDR3 length: 13 amino acids. The CDR3 loop reads CASSPRGGNTIYF. The CDR3 DNA reads TGTGCCAGTAGTCCCCGGGGTGGAAACACCATATATTTT.

The chain uses TRBV9 and TRBJ1-4; D possibly corresponds to TRBD1 (5 bases). This CDR3 region has 15 residues. The V gene lost 4 bases and the J gene lost 6 bases, with 16 bases spanning the gap. Per germline, CDR1 SGDLS and CDR2 YYNGEE. The CDR3 nucleotides are TGTGCCAGCAGCTCAGAAGGGGTGTTGGATGAAAAACTGTTTTTT. Its translation is CASSSEGVLDEKLFF.

This clonotype has at least ten counts. A much larger clone lies a single base off, so this may be a read error. The missing conserved phenylalanine or tryptophan at the end of this CDR3 makes a read error likely. The chain is built from TRBV7-2 and TRBJ2-4; 12 nucleotides line up with TRBD1. The germline V gene has CDR1 SGHTA and CDR2 FQGNSA. V was pared by 5 bases and J by 8 bases, with 4 bases of the junction left unmatched. There are 14 residues in the CDR3. This CDR3 reads CASSEGQGAYIQYL. For the CDR3, the DNA is TGTGCCAGCAGCGAGGGACAGGGGGCATACATTCAGTACCTC.

This clonotype was seen ten or more times. Possible read error: a much larger clone is one base away. The chain combines TRBV5-6 with TRBJ2-7; D call uncertain. This CDR3 region has 14 residues. V lost 0 bases and J 4 bases, leaving 11 bases between the germline ends. The germline V gene has CDR1 SGHDT and CDR2 YYEEEE. The CDR3 sequence: CASSLGRALYEQYF. The CDR3 DNA reads TGTGCCAGCAGCTTGGGAAGGGCGCTGTACGAGCAGTACTTC. Drawing the rest from reference TRBV5-6 and TRBJ2-7, the complete variable domain is DAGVTQSPTHLIKTRGQQVTLRCSPKSGHDTVSWYQQALGQGPQFIFQYYEEEERQRGNFPDRFSGHQFPNYSSELNVNALLLGDSALYLCASSLGRALYEQYFGPGTRLTVT.

The gene calls are TRBV7-9 and TRBJ2-7; D gene ambiguous. This CDR3 has 14 residues. Trimming removed 5 bases at V and 5 bases at J, with 16 bases between. Germline CDR1 SEHNR, CDR2 FQNEAQ (reference sequence). The CDR3 loop is CASSGPGRSDEQYF. CDR3 DNA: TGTGCCAGCAGCGGACCGGGCCGGAGTGACGAGCAGTACTTC.

The V gene is TRBV3-1, the J gene TRBJ1-6, with D hard to call. Germline CDR1 LGHDT, CDR2 YNNKEL (reference sequence). The CDR3 loop spans 16 amino acids. V was shortened by 4 bases and J by 0 bases, with 10 bases between the two germline ends. CDR3 region: CASSPHGSSYNSPLHF. CDR3 DNA: TGTGCCAGCAGCCCCCACGGCAGCTCCTATAATTCACCCCTCCACTTT.

The gene calls are TRBV5-1 and TRBJ2-3; D might be TRBD1 (6 bases). Trimming pared 6 bases from V and 3 bases from J, leaving 23 bases between. Germline CDR1 SGHRS, CDR2 YFSETQ. The CDR3 length is 17 residues. CDR3 sequence (DNA): TGCGCCAGCAAACAATACTACAGGGTTTTAGAAACAGATACGCAGTATTTT. Its protein product is CASKQYYRVLETDTQYF.